This T cell receptor (beta chain) derives from a study of control samples from healthy donors and cancer patients. V was pared by 5 bases and J by 8 bases, with 19 bases between. Germline CDR1 LGHDT, CDR2 YNNKEL (reference sequence). The CDR3 totals 15 residues. The method was immunoSEQ multiplex PCR; TCRdb's version includes in-frame clones alone and lacks a portion of them. The table includes some 150,000 clones, 91% detected once. The sample comprised blood. The sequence came from a man aged 18-30 years in good health. V usage is TRBV3-1 (or the pseudogene TRBV3-2) and J usage is TRBJ1-3; a possible D gene is TRBD1 (6 bases). In nucleotides, the CDR3 is TGTGCCAGCAGCTCGAGGCAGGGGCTTTGGGACACCATATATTTT. Its translation is CASSSRQGLWDTIYF.